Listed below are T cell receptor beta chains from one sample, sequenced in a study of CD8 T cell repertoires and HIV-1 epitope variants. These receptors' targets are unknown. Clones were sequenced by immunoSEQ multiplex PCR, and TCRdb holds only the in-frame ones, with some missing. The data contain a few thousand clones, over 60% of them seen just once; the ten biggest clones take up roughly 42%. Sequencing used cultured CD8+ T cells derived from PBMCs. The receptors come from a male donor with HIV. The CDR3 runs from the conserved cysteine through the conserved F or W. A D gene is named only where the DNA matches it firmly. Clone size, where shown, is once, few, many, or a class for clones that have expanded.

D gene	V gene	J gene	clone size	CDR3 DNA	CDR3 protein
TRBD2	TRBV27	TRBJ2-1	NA	TGTGCCAGCAGTTTATGGGAGGGACCCAGCTCCTACAATGAGCAGTTCTTC	CASSLWEGPSSYNEQFF
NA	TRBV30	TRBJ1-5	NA	TGTGCCTGGAGTCCCCGGGGGGATCAGCCCCAGCATTTT	CAWSPRGDQPQHF
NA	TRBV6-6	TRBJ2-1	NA	TGTGCCAGCAGCCGACCCTACAATGAGCAGTTCTTC	CASSRPYNEQFF
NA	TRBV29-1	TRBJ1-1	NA	TGCAGCGGCCGGGACTCAGCCGCGAACACTGAAGCTTTCTTT	CSGRDSAANTEAFF
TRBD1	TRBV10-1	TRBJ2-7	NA	TGCGCCAGCAGTGACCCCATACAGGGGGTCAACGAGCAGTACTTC	CASSDPIQGVNEQYF
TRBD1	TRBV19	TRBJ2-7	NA	TGTGCCACCCGGACAGGGGGCGGAGAGCAGTACTTC	CATRTGGGEQYF
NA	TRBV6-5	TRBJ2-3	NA	TGTGCCAGCACCTCCCCGGGGAAGGATACGCAGTATTTT	CASTSPGKDTQYF
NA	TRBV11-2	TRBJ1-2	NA	TGTGCCAGCAGCCACCCCCTTGGCCCAAATGGCTACACCTTC	CASSHPLGPNGYTF
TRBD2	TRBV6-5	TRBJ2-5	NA	TGTGCCAGCAGCGATACGGGGCTAGCGGACGGTCCCCAGTACTTC	CASSDTGLADGPQYF
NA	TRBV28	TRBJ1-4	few	TGTGCCACCCGATTAGGGAAACTGTTTTTT	CATRLGKLFF
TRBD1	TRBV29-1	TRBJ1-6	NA	TGCAGCGTACGGACAGGGTGCTTTTCATGCTCCTATAATTCACCCCTCCACTTT	CSVRTGCFSCSYNSPLHF
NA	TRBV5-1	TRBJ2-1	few	TGCGCCAGCAGCTTGGGTGTCTACAATGAGCAGTTCTTC	CASSLGVYNEQFF
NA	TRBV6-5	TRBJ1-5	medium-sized	TGTGCCAGCAGTGGGGGGCAGGGGATACATCAGCCCCAGCATTTT	CASSGGQGIHQPQHF
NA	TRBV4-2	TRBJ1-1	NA	TGTGCCAGCAGCCCCTCTGGGGTTGAAGCTTTCTTT	CASSPSGVEAFF
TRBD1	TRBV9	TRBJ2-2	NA	TGTGCCAGCAGCGTAACGTCGGGACAGGTCAGGGGCACCGGGGAGCTGTTTTTT	CASSVTSGQVRGTGELFF
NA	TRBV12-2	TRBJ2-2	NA	TGTGCAAGTCGCTTAGCCTGGCGGGAGGACACCGGGGAGCTGTTTTTT	CASRLAWREDTGELFF
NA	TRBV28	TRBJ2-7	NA	TGTGCCAGCAGTTCAGACTCCTACGAGCAGTACTTC	CASSSDSYEQYF
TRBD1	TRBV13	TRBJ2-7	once	TGTGCCAGCAGCCCGGGGACAGCACCCGAGCAGTACTTC	CASSPGTAPEQYF
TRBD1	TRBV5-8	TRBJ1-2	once	TGTGCCAGCAGCGATCCCGGGACAGGGGTCCTCGGTGCCTTC	CASSDPGTGVLGAF
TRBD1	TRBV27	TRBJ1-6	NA	TGTGCCAGCAGTTTATCGCGTACAGGGGATTGGAATTCACCCCTCCACTTT	CASSLSRTGDWNSPLHF
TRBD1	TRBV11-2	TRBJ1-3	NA	TGTGCCAGCAGCTTAGACGGACAGGGGCCGGGAAACACCATATATTTT	CASSLDGQGPGNTIYF
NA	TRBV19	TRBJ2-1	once	TGTGCCAGTAGTATGGGAATGCTAGCCAATGAGCAGTTCTTC	CASSMGMLANEQFF
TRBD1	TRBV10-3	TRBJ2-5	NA	TGTGCCATCAGTGACCCCGGACAGGGGGCCGGGGAGACCCAGTACTTC	CAISDPGQGAGETQYF
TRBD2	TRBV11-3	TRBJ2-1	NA	TGTGCCAGCAGCCTAGCGGGGGGGACGAATGAGCAGTTCTTC	CASSLAGGTNEQFF
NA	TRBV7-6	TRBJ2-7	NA	TGTGCCAGCAGCCCCCCCTTCGGGACAAGTAACTACGAGCAGTACTTC	CASSPPFGTSNYEQYF